This record looks at one T cell receptor (beta chain) sequence and its context. Its antigen remains unidentified. V lost 4 bases and J lost 2; bases outside the gene matches: 4. Germline V gene data show CDR1 as MNHEY and CDR2 as SMNVEV (reference sequence). CDR3 length: 15 residues. The sample belongs to a study of T cells in localized non-small cell lung cancer. Findings and limits, study-wide: Higher adjacent-lung clonality was associated with shorter survival. Across samples, adjacent lung featured a median 57 of the top 100 tumor clones.

Produced via immunoSEQ multiplex PCR; TCRdb's table is partial and in-frame only. Altogether roughly 30,000 clones are present, about 92% being singletons, with the ten largest covering over 3.5%. The starting material was peripheral blood mononuclear cells, obtained before any cancer treatment. The clonotype comes from a woman aged 35 to 70 with stage III lung adenocarcinoma. The J gene is TRBJ2-3, the V gene TRBV27; 9 bases agree with TRBD2. The CDR3 nucleotides are TGTGCCAGCAGTTCTTTAGCGGGGGCCACAGATACGCAGTATTTT. Translated: CASSSLAGATDTQYF.